The next 14 T cell receptor beta chains were all read from a single sample in a study of graft-versus-host responses after intestinal transplantation. Intraepithelial lymphocytes and lamina propria lymphocytes were released through processing of graft tissue. Assay: immunoSEQ multiplex PCR; the TCRdb copy retains only in-frame clones and omits some. The profile shows 6,000 to 8,000 clones, roughly 85% of them singletons. The material sequenced was ileum tissue, taken approximately 320 days after intestinal transplant. These receptors were collected from a human patient who received an intestinal transplant, so some T cells may come from the graft donor.

The J gene is TRBJ1-6, the V gene TRBV27, with D uncertain. The CDR3 totals 13 residues. Trimming stripped 2 bases from V and 9 bases from J, with 8 bases between. Germline CDR1 and CDR2: MNHEY and SMNVEV (reference sequence). CDR3 in DNA: TGTGCCAGCAGTTTAAGCAGAGCTTCACCCCTCCACTTT. This codes for CASSLSRASPLHF.

The CDR3 DNA reads TGCGCCAGCAGCTTGGAACTCGATGGCACAGATACGCAGTATTTT. Translated, it gives CASSLELDGTDTQYF. The V call is TRBV5-1, the J call TRBJ2-3, with D hard to call. The CDR3 runs 15 residues. In germline, CDR1 is SGHRS, CDR2 YFSETQ. The V end lost 0 bases, the J end lost 1 base, and 9 bases lay between the germline ends. Full variable domain (rest looked up from reference TRBV5-1 and TRBJ2-3): KAGVTQTPRYLIKTRGQQVTLSCSPISGHRSVSWYQQTPGQGLQFLFEYFSETQRNKGNFPGRFSGRQFSNSRSEMNVSTLELGDSALYLCASSLELDGTDTQYFGPGTRLTVL.

The V and J genes are TRBV7-2 and TRBJ1-1; 8 bases are shared with TRBD1. The V and J ends lost 1 base and 5 bases, in that order; junction bases with no gene match: 6. This CDR3 region has 15 residues. Germline CDR1 and CDR2: SGHTA and FQGNSA. CDR3: CASSLVQGEWTEAFF. Written as DNA, the CDR3 is TGTGCCAGCAGCTTAGTACAGGGGGAGTGGACTGAAGCTTTCTTT.

The rearrangement joins TRBV18 to TRBJ1-6; weak D call: TRBD1 (5 bases). Germline V gives CDR1 KGHSH, CDR2 LQKENI. The CDR3 extends over 13 amino acids. Trimming pared 3 bases from V and 10 bases from J, leaving 10 bases between. CDR3 sequence (DNA): TGTGCCAGCTCACCGGAGGGACGGTCACCCCTCCACTTT. It translates to CASSPEGRSPLHF.

V and J are TRBV2 and TRBJ1-1; D may be TRBD1 (6 bases). This CDR3 spans 12 amino acids. Trimming pared 7 bases from V and 3 bases from J, leaving 9 bases between. CDR1 is SNHLY, CDR2 FYNNEI, per germline. Here the CDR3 DNA reads TGTGCCAGCAAGGGGGAATACACTGAAGCTTTCTTT. It encodes CASKGEYTEAFF. The variable domain in full, completed from reference TRBV2 and TRBJ1-1, reads EPEVTQTPSHQVTQMGQEVILRCVPISNHLYFYWYRQILGQKVEFLVSFYNNEISEKSEIFDDQFSVERPDGSNFTLKIRSTKLEDSAMYFCASKGEYTEAFFGQGTRLTVV.

The rearrangement joins TRBV7-2 to TRBJ1-2; 7 bases map to TRBD1. Per the germline V gene, CDR1 is SGHTA and CDR2 is FQGNSA. With 5 bases clipped from V and 4 bases from J, the junction kept 4 bases outside the gene matches. CDR3 size: 13 residues. In DNA, the CDR3 is TGTGCCAGCAGCAGACAGGGCGGCTATGGCTACACCTTC. The encoded protein is CASSRQGGYGYTF.

V usage is TRBV27 and J usage is TRBJ1-1; 7 nucleotides match TRBD1. Germline values: CDR1 MNHEY, CDR2 SMNVEV (reference sequence). V was clipped by 4 bases and J by 1 base; unmatched bases: 6. The CDR3 totals 15 residues. The CDR3 reads CASSSTGRGNTEAFF. The CDR3 nucleotides are TGTGCCAGCAGTTCGACAGGGCGTGGGAACACTGAAGCTTTCTTT.

This clone was recorded once. V is TRBV4-2 and J is TRBJ2-7, with 8 nucleotides matching TRBD2. The V gene end was trimmed by 0 bases and the J gene end by 0 bases; junction bases not matched to a gene: 1. The germline gives CDR1 LGHNA, CDR2 YNFKEQ. The CDR3 has 15 residues. CDR3 in amino acids: CASSQEGTSSYEQYF. The CDR3 DNA is TGTGCCAGCAGCCAAGAGGGGACTAGCTCCTACGAGCAGTACTTC.

The count of this clone is one. This chain uses TRBV18 with TRBJ2-3; D is undetermined. The ends were cut back, 2 bases at V and 0 bases at J, with 9 bases in the middle. Germline CDR1 is KGHSH and CDR2 is LQKENI. The CDR3 length is 15 residues. CDR3 nucleotides: TGTGCCAGCTCACCAAGGTCAGCTAGCACAGATACGCAGTATTTT. It yields the protein CASSPRSASTDTQYF.

V gene TRBV7-2 combines with J gene TRBJ1-1; D ambiguous. This CDR3 is 11 amino acids long. Germline CDR1 is SGHTA and CDR2 is FQGNSA. The V gene lost 10 bases and the J gene lost 11 bases, with 17 bases spanning the gap. The CDR3 loop reads CANTIGSWAFF. Here the CDR3 DNA reads TGTGCCAACACGATAGGGAGTTGGGCTTTCTTT. Complete variable domain (other parts from reference TRBV7-2 and TRBJ1-1): GAGVSQSPSNKVTEKGKDVELRCDPISGHTALYWYRQSLGQGLEFLIYFQGNSAPDKSGLPSDRFSAERTGGSVSTLTIQRTQQEDSAVYLCANTIGSWAFFGQGTRLTVV.

The CDR3 DNA reads TGTGCCAGCAGCTTCGGGACGGGCTCTGCTAACTATGGCTACACCTTC. Translated, it gives CASSFGTGSANYGYTF. The chain employs TRBV11-2 and TRBJ1-2; perhaps TRBD1 as D (5 bases). Germline V gene data show CDR1 as SGHAT and CDR2 as FQNNGV. Trimming cost V 3 bases and J 0 bases, with 14 bases left between them. CDR3 size: 16 residues.

The V and J genes are TRBV5-1 and TRBJ1-1; D unclear. From germline, CDR1 is SGHRS and CDR2 YFSETQ. V was clipped by 2 bases and J by 2 bases, with 7 bases between them. CDR3 length equals 13 residues. The CDR3 DNA follows: TGCGCCAGCAGCTTTGGACCCAACACTGAAGCTTTCTTT. Translating gives CASSFGPNTEAFF.

In its sample, this clone was seen a few times. This chain uses TRBV11-2 with TRBJ2-7; D is undetermined. The ends were cut back, 2 bases at V and 5 bases at J, with 7 bases in the middle. The CDR3 totals 12 residues. Germline CDR1 and CDR2: SGHAT and FQNNGV. The CDR3 sequence: CASSLIGHEQYF. CDR3 bases: TGTGCCAGCAGCTTAATCGGGCACGAGCAGTACTTC.

This chain links TRBV7-2 with TRBJ2-6; tentative D call: TRBD1 (6 bases). With 0 bases removed from V and 3 bases from J, the gap between germline ends came to 6 bases. Germline V CDR1 and CDR2: SGHTA, FQGNSA. This CDR3 comprises 15 residues. The CDR3 is CASSLAGGGANVLTF. Here the CDR3 DNA reads TGTGCCAGCAGCTTAGCAGGGGGTGGGGCCAACGTCCTGACTTTC.